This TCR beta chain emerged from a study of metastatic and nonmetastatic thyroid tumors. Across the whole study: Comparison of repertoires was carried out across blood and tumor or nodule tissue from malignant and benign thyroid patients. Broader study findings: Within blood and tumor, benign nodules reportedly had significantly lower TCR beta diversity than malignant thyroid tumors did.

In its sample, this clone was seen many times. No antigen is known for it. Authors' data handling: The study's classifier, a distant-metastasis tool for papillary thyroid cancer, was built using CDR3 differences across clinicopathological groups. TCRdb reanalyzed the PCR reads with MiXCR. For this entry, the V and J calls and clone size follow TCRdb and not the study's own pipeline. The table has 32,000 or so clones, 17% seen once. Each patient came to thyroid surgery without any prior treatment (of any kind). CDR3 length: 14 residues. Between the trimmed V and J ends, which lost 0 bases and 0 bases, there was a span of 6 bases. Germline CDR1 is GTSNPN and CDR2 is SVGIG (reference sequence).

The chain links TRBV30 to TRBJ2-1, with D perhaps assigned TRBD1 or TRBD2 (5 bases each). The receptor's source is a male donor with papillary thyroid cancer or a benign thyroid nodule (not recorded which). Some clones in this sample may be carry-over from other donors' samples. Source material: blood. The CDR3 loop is CAWSVGDSYNEQFF. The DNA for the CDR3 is TGTGCCTGGAGTGTGGGGGACTCCTACAATGAGCAGTTCTTC.